A selection of T cell receptor beta chains follows, all from one sample in a study of identifying expanded T cells in peripheral blood. Generated by immunoSEQ multiplex PCR, the TCRdb table keeps only in-frame clones and is missing some. The sample lists approximately 83,000 clones; around 84% were seen once. Sequencing input: blood. All receptors derive from a person aged 18-70 years in good health. Each CDR3 is given with its conserved first and last residue. D genes are given only for firm matches. Some rows mark clone size as missing; the rest say once, few, many or name a class of expanded clone.

abundance: NA; j_gene: TRBJ1-3; d_gene: NA; v_gene: TRBV7-3; CDR3aa: CASSMTGDSGNTIYF; CDR3nt: TGTGCCAGCAGCATGACAGGCGACTCTGGAAACACCATATATTTT
abundance: NA; j_gene: TRBJ1-4; d_gene: NA; v_gene: TRBV19; CDR3aa: CASRLQGRTNEKLFF; CDR3nt: TGTGCCAGCCGCCTCCAGGGGAGGACTAATGAAAAACTGTTTTTT
abundance: NA; j_gene: TRBJ1-2; d_gene: TRBD1; v_gene: TRBV6-5; CDR3aa: CASRADWGQGYGYTF; CDR3nt: TGTGCCAGCAGAGCCGACTGGGGACAGGGCTATGGCTACACCTTC
abundance: NA; j_gene: TRBJ1-3; d_gene: NA; v_gene: TRBV19; CDR3aa: CASSIKRMSSGNTIYF; CDR3nt: TGTGCCAGTAGTATCAAACGTATGAGCTCTGGAAACACCATATATTTT
abundance: once; j_gene: TRBJ1-2; d_gene: NA; v_gene: TRBV14; CDR3aa: CASSQARAATYGYTF; CDR3nt: TGTGCCAGCAGCCAAGCTCGGGCGGCGACCTATGGCTACACCTTC
abundance: NA; j_gene: TRBJ2-1; d_gene: NA; v_gene: TRBV13; CDR3aa: CASSLGGGPEFF; CDR3nt: TGTGCCAGCAGCTTAGGCGGGGGCCCTGAGTTCTTC
abundance: NA; j_gene: TRBJ1-6; d_gene: NA; v_gene: TRBV19; CDR3aa: CASSLSQSSYNSPLHF; CDR3nt: TGTGCCAGTAGTCTCTCGCAGAGCTCCTATAATTCACCCCTCCACTTT
abundance: once; j_gene: TRBJ2-5; d_gene: NA; v_gene: TRBV7-7; CDR3aa: CASSLNRRETQYF; CDR3nt: TGTGCCAGCAGCTTGAATAGGCGAGAGACCCAGTACTTC
abundance: NA; j_gene: TRBJ2-5; d_gene: NA; v_gene: TRBV4-3; CDR3aa: CASSQDGTAGQETQYF; CDR3nt: TGCGCCAGCAGCCAAGATGGGACCGCCGGCCAAGAGACCCAGTACTTC
abundance: NA; j_gene: TRBJ1-2; d_gene: NA; v_gene: TRBV7-9; CDR3aa: CASSLFGSGEDGYTF; CDR3nt: TGTGCCAGCAGCTTATTCGGATCCGGGGAGGATGGCTACACCTTC
abundance: NA; j_gene: TRBJ1-3; d_gene: NA; v_gene: TRBV4-1; CDR3aa: CASSQEVVSGNTIYF; CDR3nt: TGCGCCAGCAGCCAAGAAGTAGTCTCTGGAAACACCATATATTTT
abundance: NA; j_gene: TRBJ1-1; d_gene: NA; v_gene: TRBV7-2; CDR3aa: CASTISTNTEAFF; CDR3nt: TGTGCCAGCACCATAAGCACGAACACTGAAGCTTTCTTT
abundance: NA; j_gene: TRBJ2-3; d_gene: NA; v_gene: TRBV2; CDR3aa: CASSLQGTGMTDTQYF; CDR3nt: TGTGCCAGCAGCTTACAGGGTACTGGAATGACAGATACGCAGTATTTT
abundance: NA; j_gene: TRBJ2-7; d_gene: TRBD1; v_gene: TRBV7-6; CDR3aa: CASSAGTGMYEQYF; CDR3nt: TGTGCCAGCAGCGCCGGGACAGGGATGTACGAGCAGTACTTC
abundance: few; j_gene: TRBJ2-7; d_gene: NA; v_gene: TRBV2; CDR3aa: CASSGFRDYEQYF; CDR3nt: TGTGCCAGCAGTGGGTTTCGGGACTACGAGCAGTACTTC
abundance: NA; j_gene: TRBJ2-7; d_gene: NA; v_gene: TRBV11-2; CDR3aa: CASSLGSSLPSYEQYF; CDR3nt: TGTGCCAGCAGCTTAGGGTCCTCCTTACCCTCCTACGAGCAGTACTTC
abundance: NA; j_gene: TRBJ1-5; d_gene: NA; v_gene: TRBV19; CDR3aa: CATQGAWEQPQHF; CDR3nt: TGTGCCACCCAAGGGGCGTGGGAACAGCCCCAGCATTTT
abundance: NA; j_gene: TRBJ1-2; d_gene: NA; v_gene: TRBV7-2; CDR3aa: CASSFTGRINYGYTF; CDR3nt: TGTGCCAGCAGCTTTACAGGGAGAATTAACTATGGCTACACCTTC
abundance: NA; j_gene: TRBJ2-7; d_gene: TRBD1; v_gene: TRBV7-9; CDR3aa: CASSSNPGGEQYF; CDR3nt: TGTGCCAGCAGCTCTAACCCAGGGGGCGAGCAGTACTTC
abundance: NA; j_gene: TRBJ2-7; d_gene: TRBD1; v_gene: TRBV11-2; CDR3aa: CASSFHRGGSYEQYF; CDR3nt: TGTGCCAGCAGCTTCCACAGGGGTGGGTCCTACGAGCAGTACTTC
abundance: few; j_gene: TRBJ1-5; d_gene: NA; v_gene: TRBV2; CDR3aa: CASSEGSGTNQPQHF; CDR3nt: TGTGCCAGCAGTGAAGGGAGCGGAACCAATCAGCCCCAGCATTTT
abundance: NA; j_gene: TRBJ1-4; d_gene: TRBD1; v_gene: TRBV30; CDR3aa: CAWSAPGTGFSEKLFF; CDR3nt: TGTGCCTGGAGTGCACCCGGGACAGGGTTTTCGGAAAAACTGTTTTTT
abundance: NA; j_gene: TRBJ2-3; d_gene: NA; v_gene: TRBV19; CDR3aa: CASRLRGDTDTQYF; CDR3nt: TGTGCCAGTAGGTTGAGGGGGGACACAGATACGCAGTATTTT
abundance: NA; j_gene: TRBJ2-7; d_gene: TRBD2; v_gene: TRBV11-2; CDR3aa: CASSAGVLAGGNF; CDR3nt: TGTGCCAGCAGCGCCGGGGTACTAGCGGGGGGGAACTTC
abundance: once; j_gene: TRBJ1-2; d_gene: NA; v_gene: TRBV11-2; CDR3aa: CASSLMLAGAGYGYTF; CDR3nt: TGTGCCAGCAGCTTAATGTTGGCAGGGGCAGGCTATGGCTACACCTTC
abundance: NA; j_gene: TRBJ1-1; d_gene: TRBD1; v_gene: TRBV18; CDR3aa: CASSSGQHTEAFF; CDR3nt: TGTGCCAGCTCATCGGGACAGCACACTGAAGCTTTCTTT
abundance: NA; j_gene: TRBJ2-7; d_gene: NA; v_gene: TRBV6-5; CDR3aa: CASRSGSIYEQYF; CDR3nt: TGTGCCAGCAGATCGGGATCTATCTACGAGCAGTACTTC
abundance: NA; j_gene: TRBJ1-5; d_gene: NA; v_gene: TRBV10-3; CDR3aa: CAISEWRGNQPQHF; CDR3nt: TGTGCCATCAGTGAATGGCGGGGCAATCAGCCCCAGCATTTT
abundance: NA; j_gene: TRBJ1-2; d_gene: NA; v_gene: TRBV10-2; CDR3aa: CASSEPGLFHGYTF; CDR3nt: TGCGCCAGCAGTGAACCCGGCCTATTTCATGGCTACACCTTC
abundance: NA; j_gene: TRBJ2-5; d_gene: NA; v_gene: TRBV2; CDR3aa: CASSLPGPVRETQYF; CDR3nt: TGTGCCAGCAGCCTTCCGGGACCGGTTAGGGAGACCCAGTACTTC
abundance: NA; j_gene: TRBJ1-1; d_gene: NA; v_gene: TRBV11-2; CDR3aa: CASSFSLGELRTEAFF; CDR3nt: TGTGCCAGCAGCTTCTCCTTAGGAGAGTTGCGCACTGAAGCTTTCTTT
abundance: NA; j_gene: TRBJ2-3; d_gene: NA; v_gene: TRBV18; CDR3aa: CASSPLLRGVGTVSTDTQYF; CDR3nt: TGTGCCAGCTCACCATTACTGCGGGGTGTCGGGACAGTGAGCACAGATACGCAGTATTTT
abundance: NA; j_gene: TRBJ1-2; d_gene: TRBD1; v_gene: TRBV27; CDR3aa: CATHPGQGAQTRYGYTF; CDR3nt: TGTGCCACCCACCCGGGACAGGGGGCTCAAACCCGCTATGGCTACACCTTC
abundance: few; j_gene: TRBJ2-4; d_gene: NA; v_gene: TRBV21-1; CDR3aa: CASSKARKGRLLANIQYF; CDR3nt: TGTGCCAGCAGCAAAGCGCGGAAGGGGAGGCTCCTAGCGAACATTCAGTACTTC
abundance: NA; j_gene: TRBJ2-5; d_gene: NA; v_gene: TRBV7-6; CDR3aa: CASSLEGTPQETQYF; CDR3nt: TGTGCCAGCAGCTTAGAAGGGACCCCCCAAGAGACCCAGTACTTC
abundance: NA; j_gene: TRBJ2-1; d_gene: NA; v_gene: TRBV5-4; CDR3aa: CASSSRTTYEQFF; CDR3nt: TGTGCCAGCAGCTCCCGCACTACTTATGAGCAGTTCTTC
abundance: NA; j_gene: TRBJ1-1; d_gene: NA; v_gene: TRBV6-1; CDR3aa: CASRDKGRLAFF; CDR3nt: TGTGCCAGCAGAGATAAGGGTAGGTTGGCTTTCTTT
abundance: NA; j_gene: TRBJ2-5; d_gene: NA; v_gene: TRBV19; CDR3aa: CASSIRSGLRAETQYF; CDR3nt: TGTGCCAGTAGTATTCGTTCGGGCTTACGGGCGGAGACCCAGTACTTC
abundance: NA; j_gene: TRBJ1-2; d_gene: NA; v_gene: TRBV7-2; CDR3aa: CASSYTGREDGYTF; CDR3nt: TGTGCCAGCAGTTATACAGGAAGGGAGGATGGCTACACCTTC
abundance: NA; j_gene: TRBJ1-1; d_gene: NA; v_gene: TRBV29-1; CDR3aa: CSVEVARGTEAFF; CDR3nt: TGCAGCGTTGAAGTCGCCCGAGGCACTGAAGCTTTCTTT
abundance: NA; j_gene: TRBJ2-1; d_gene: NA; v_gene: TRBV7-8; CDR3aa: CASSPRQVSSYNEQFF; CDR3nt: TGTGCCAGCAGCCCCCGCCAGGTGAGCTCCTACAATGAGCAGTTCTTC
abundance: NA; j_gene: TRBJ2-5; d_gene: NA; v_gene: TRBV27; CDR3aa: CASRSPGAWETQYF; CDR3nt: TGTGCCAGCAGGTCCCCGGGGGCCTGGGAGACCCAGTACTTC
abundance: NA; j_gene: TRBJ1-1; d_gene: NA; v_gene: TRBV5-6; CDR3aa: CASRLRQSNTEAFF; CDR3nt: TGTGCCAGCAGACTACGGCAAAGCAACACTGAAGCTTTCTTT
abundance: NA; j_gene: TRBJ1-4; d_gene: NA; v_gene: TRBV7-9; CDR3aa: CASSLLLRGTRTNEKLFF; CDR3nt: TGTGCCAGCAGCTTACTGCTGAGAGGGACTAGGACTAATGAAAAACTGTTTTTT
abundance: few; j_gene: TRBJ2-1; d_gene: NA; v_gene: TRBV6-1; CDR3aa: CASSEVGAGAVPSYNEQFF; CDR3nt: TGTGCCAGCAGTGAAGTAGGGGCAGGGGCCGTACCCTCCTACAATGAGCAGTTCTTC
abundance: NA; j_gene: TRBJ2-3; d_gene: NA; v_gene: TRBV7-2; CDR3aa: CASSFTYGGGGGTDTQYF; CDR3nt: TGTGCCAGCAGCTTCACTTATGGGGGCGGGGGAGGTACAGATACGCAGTATTTT
abundance: once; j_gene: TRBJ2-3; d_gene: NA; v_gene: TRBV19; CDR3aa: CASSMLWVGGVTDTQYF; CDR3nt: TGTGCCAGTAGTATGTTGTGGGTGGGTGGCGTCACAGATACGCAGTATTTT
abundance: NA; j_gene: TRBJ1-1; d_gene: NA; v_gene: TRBV29-1; CDR3aa: CSVTLGTANTEAFF; CDR3nt: TGCAGCGTTACCCTTGGGACGGCGAACACTGAAGCTTTCTTT
abundance: few; j_gene: TRBJ1-1; d_gene: NA; v_gene: TRBV5-1; CDR3aa: CASSFEGTEAFF; CDR3nt: TGCGCCAGCAGCTTCGAGGGCACTGAAGCTTTCTTT
abundance: NA; j_gene: TRBJ1-1; d_gene: TRBD1; v_gene: TRBV19; CDR3aa: CASSSPGTDGKAFF; CDR3nt: TGTGCCAGTAGTAGTCCCGGGACAGACGGGAAGGCTTTCTTT
abundance: once; j_gene: TRBJ2-3; d_gene: TRBD1; v_gene: TRBV30; CDR3aa: CAWSNTGGRTDTQYF; CDR3nt: TGTGCCTGGAGTAATACAGGGGGCCGGACAGATACGCAGTATTTT
abundance: NA; j_gene: TRBJ2-2; d_gene: NA; v_gene: TRBV6-6; CDR3aa: CASRYNREGAGELFF; CDR3nt: TGTGCCAGCAGATATAATCGGGAAGGGGCCGGGGAGCTGTTTTTT
abundance: NA; j_gene: TRBJ1-2; d_gene: NA; v_gene: TRBV7-2; CDR3aa: CASSQNTF; CDR3nt: TGTGCCAGCAGCCAGAACACCTTC
abundance: NA; j_gene: TRBJ2-7; d_gene: NA; v_gene: TRBV7-9; CDR3aa: CASSPVNRRPYEQYF; CDR3nt: TGTGCCAGCAGCCCAGTGAACAGGCGCCCCTACGAGCAGTACTTC
abundance: once; j_gene: TRBJ1-1; d_gene: NA; v_gene: TRBV30; CDR3aa: CAWSDPNEAFF; CDR3nt: TGTGCCTGGAGTGACCCCAATGAAGCTTTCTTT